The 24 T cell receptor beta chains given below trace back to one sample, sequenced in a study of a mutant IDH1 vaccine in newly diagnosed glioma. Their recognized antigens are unknown. This table comes from immunoSEQ multiplex PCR, and its TCRdb copy is limited to in-frame clones, with some not included. There are over 35,000 clones in the sample; roughly 84% occur only once, and about 2.5% lies in the top ten. Noted time point: week 23, last vaccination. With topical imiquimod, each dose of the vaccine consisted of 300 ug of mutant IDH1 20-mer peptide. This sample comprised PBMCs, obtained from a glioma patient whose treatment included an IDH1 peptide vaccine. All receptors come from a woman aged 18-29 years with glioma. Some clones in this sample may be carry-over from other donors' samples.

This clone came up once. The CDR3, as DNA: TGTGCCAGTAGTATAGGAGGGGGAGATACGCAGTATTTT. This gives the protein CASSIGGGDTQYF. This chain uses TRBV19 with TRBJ2-3, with D possibly TRBD1 on 6 matching bases. The CDR3 is 13 amino acids. The germline gives CDR1 LNHDA, CDR2 SQIVND (reference sequence). With 1 base removed from V and 5 bases from J, the gap between germline ends came to 7 bases. Variable domain in full (rest from reference TRBV19 and TRBJ2-3): DGGITQSPKYLFRKEGQNVTLSCEQNLNHDAMYWYRQDPGQGLRLIYYSQIVNDFQKGDIAEGYSVSREKKESFPLTVTSAQKNPTAFYLCASSIGGGDTQYFGPGTRLTVL.

The CDR3 DNA is TGTGCCAGCAGCTTTACAGGGACCTACGAGCAGTACTTC. This encodes CASSFTGTYEQYF. This chain joins TRBV11-2 and TRBJ2-7; a weak D match, TRBD1 (6 bases). The CDR3 is 13 residues long. The ends were cut back, 3 bases at V and 2 bases at J, with 8 bases in the middle. Germline CDR1 is SGHAT and CDR2 is FQNNGV.

This chain uses TRBV6-1 with TRBJ1-5; the D is unclear. CDR3 size: 15 residues. Trimming pared 7 bases from V and 2 bases from J, leaving 15 bases between. Per germline, CDR1 MNHNS and CDR2 SASEGT. In nucleotides, the CDR3 is TGTGCCAGCATGAGGGTCTCCTTGGGCAATCAGCCCCAGCATTTT. Translated: CASMRVSLGNQPQHF.

V and J are TRBV7-2 and TRBJ1-3; 12 bases fit TRBD1. The V gene end was trimmed by 0 bases and the J gene end by 0 bases; junction bases not matched to a gene: 3. The germline gives CDR1 SGHTA, CDR2 FQGNSA. The CDR3 consists of 18 residues. CDR3 coding DNA: TGTGCCAGCAGCTTAGCCTCGGGACAGGGGGCCTCTGGAAACACCATATATTTT. It is translated as CASSLASGQGASGNTIYF.

The CDR3 spells CASSQDRVGGTGGATNEKLFF. DNA of the CDR3: TGCGCCAGCAGCCAAGACAGGGTCGGCGGGACAGGGGGAGCAACTAATGAAAAACTGTTTTTT. This chain uses TRBV4-3 with TRBJ1-4; TRBD1 matches 11 bases. CDR3 length: 21 amino acids. CDR1 is LGHNA and CDR2 is YSLEER in the germline V gene. The junction had 12 bases not matched to a gene; V was cut back by 0 bases and J by 0 bases.

The sample holds a few counts of this clone. The chain couples TRBV4-2 to TRBJ2-2; D not certain. The CDR3 sequence is 13 residues long. Per germline, CDR1 LGHNA and CDR2 YNFKEQ. V was pared by 0 bases and J by 4 bases, with 3 bases between. This CDR3 reads CASSQEVTGELFF. Here the CDR3 DNA reads TGTGCCAGCAGCCAAGAGGTCACCGGGGAGCTGTTTTTT.

V usage is TRBV5-6 and J usage is TRBJ1-2, with D uncertain. CDR3 length: 16 residues. Trimming took off 2 bases at V and 2 bases at J, with 16 bases between the two ends. CDR1 and CDR2 (germline): SGHDT, YYEEEE. The CDR3 DNA reads TGTGCCAGCAGCTTAAATTACCGACTATCGAACTATGGCTACACCTTC. This codes for CASSLNYRLSNYGYTF.

The chain uses TRBV30 and TRBJ2-5; TRBD1 is a possible D gene (6 bases). This CDR3 region has 14 residues. Trimming shortened V by 0 bases and J by 4 bases, and 12 bases separated the two germline ends. CDR1 and CDR2 (germline): GTSNPN, SVGIG (reference sequence). The CDR3 DNA reads TGTGCCTGGAGTGTACAGGGTATCCCAGAGACCCAGTACTTC. It codes for CAWSVQGIPETQYF.

This clone has more than one count but fewer than ten. The chain has TRBV29-1 and TRBJ1-1; D gene uncertain. In germline, CDR1 is SQVTM, CDR2 ANQGSEA. V dropped 7 bases and J dropped 3 bases, with 9 bases sitting between them. The CDR3 sequence is 11 residues long. CDR3: CSASEDTEAFF. The CDR3, as DNA: TGCAGCGCGTCGGAGGACACTGAAGCTTTCTTT.

The V call is TRBV9, the J call TRBJ2-3; D remains unclear. The CDR3 runs 11 residues. Germline-derived CDR1 and CDR2 are SGDLS and YYNGEE. The V end lost 7 bases, the J end lost 1 base, and 4 bases lay between the germline ends. CDR3 region: CASRGTDTQYF. DNA of the CDR3: TGTGCCAGCCGGGGCACAGATACGCAGTATTTT. Filled out from reference TRBV9 and TRBJ2-3, the complete variable domain reads DSGVTQTPKHLITATGQRVTLRCSPRSGDLSVYWYQQSLDQGLQFLIQYYNGEERAKGNILERFSAQQFPDLHSELNLSSLELGDSALYFCASRGTDTQYFGPGTRLTVL.

The chain recombines TRBV7-2 with TRBJ1-3; D gene unclear. Germline V gene lookup returns CDR1 SGHTA and CDR2 FQGNSA. This CDR3 has 16 amino acids. Deletions cut 3 bases from V and 3 bases from J, with 15 bases between. This CDR3 is CASSLSGGGVGNTIYF. The DNA of the CDR3 is TGTGCCAGCAGCTTGAGTGGAGGAGGAGTTGGAAACACCATATATTTT. Full variable domain (remainder filled in from reference TRBV7-2 and TRBJ1-3): GAGVSQSPSNKVTEKGKDVELRCDPISGHTALYWYRQSLGQGLEFLIYFQGNSAPDKSGLPSDRFSAERTGGSVSTLTIQRTQQEDSAVYLCASSLSGGGVGNTIYFGEGSWLTVV.

This chain joins TRBV6-1 and TRBJ2-7; no definite D call. Per the germline V gene, CDR1 is MNHNS and CDR2 is SASEGT. This CDR3 contains 14 residues. Trimming left V 0 bases short and J 0 bases short, with 6 bases between. In DNA, the CDR3 is TGTGCCAGCAGTGAAGCTTCTAACTCCTACGAGCAGTACTTC. Protein sequence: CASSEASNSYEQYF.

V and J are TRBV12-5 and TRBJ1-2; TRBD1 aligns across 8 bases. Germline assignment: CDR1 LGHNT and CDR2 FRNRAP. The CDR3 is 12 amino acids. The junction had 6 bases not matched to a gene; V was cut back by 3 bases and J by 12 bases. Here the CDR3 reads CASGLGQGADTF. The DNA of the CDR3 is TGTGCTAGTGGTTTAGGACAGGGAGCGGACACCTTC.

The gene calls are TRBV6-1 and TRBJ2-1, with D uncertain. The CDR3 is 13 amino acids. Trimming left V 4 bases short and J 5 bases short, with 9 bases between. Germline-derived CDR1 and CDR2 are MNHNS and SASEGT. This CDR3 is CASSAQENNEQFF. The CDR3 region has the DNA TGTGCCAGCAGTGCCCAAGAGAACAATGAGCAGTTCTTC.

The gene calls are TRBV9 and TRBJ2-2; D perhaps matches TRBD1 (6 bases). This CDR3 comprises 15 residues. The ends were cut back, 3 bases at V and 3 bases at J, with 12 bases in the middle. Germline CDR1 SGDLS, CDR2 YYNGEE. The CDR3 loop is CASSETGYDTGELFF. CDR3 sequence (DNA): TGTGCCAGCAGCGAAACAGGGTACGACACCGGGGAGCTGTTTTTT.

V usage is TRBV4-1 and J usage is TRBJ2-7; D call uncertain. Trimming took 1 base from V and 4 from J, leaving 11 bases between them. From germline, CDR1 is MGHRA and CDR2 YSYEKL. The length of the CDR3 is 14 residues. CDR3: CASSQGEETYEQYF. As DNA, the CDR3 is TGCGCCAGCAGCCAAGGAGAGGAGACGTACGAGCAGTACTTC.

This chain joins TRBV18 and TRBJ2-7, with TRBD1 matching 9 bases. V lost 3 bases to trimming and J lost 3 bases; unmatched junction nucleotides: 3. The CDR3 length is 14 residues. CDR1 and CDR2 from the germline V gene are KGHSH and LQKENI. The CDR3 is CASSPDRGNYEQYF. The CDR3 DNA reads TGTGCCAGCTCACCGGACAGGGGAAACTACGAGCAGTACTTC.

In this sample, this clone turned up once. This rearrangement joins TRBV7-8 to TRBJ2-3, with D maybe TRBD2 (5 bases). Trimming stripped 1 base from V and 1 base from J, with 9 bases between. The CDR3 consists of 15 residues. Germline V lookup: CDR1 SGHVS, CDR2 FQNEAQ. The DNA for the CDR3 is TGTGCCAGCAGCTTAGACGGGATTCGCACAGATACGCAGTATTTT. Amino acids: CASSLDGIRTDTQYF.

V gene TRBV9 combines with J gene TRBJ1-2, with D perhaps matching TRBD1 (6 bases). Deletions cut 1 base from V and 5 bases from J, with 12 bases between. CDR1 SGDLS and CDR2 YYNGEE come from the germline V gene. This CDR3 is 14 amino acids long. DNA of the CDR3: TGTGCCAGCAGCGTAAGCGGGGGCATTTATGGCTACACCTTC. Protein product: CASSVSGGIYGYTF.

The CDR3 DNA follows: TGCAGCGTTGACCCGACAGGGGGCAAGTACGAGCAGTACTTC. This sequence encodes CSVDPTGGKYEQYF. The V call is TRBV29-1, the J call TRBJ2-7; 10 bases line up with TRBD1. V was clipped by 3 bases and J by 4 bases; unmatched bases: 6. The CDR3 covers 14 residues. Germline V lookup: CDR1 SQVTM, CDR2 ANQGSEA.

V and J are TRBV2 and TRBJ2-2; TRBD2 aligns across 8 bases. Germline values: CDR1 SNHLY, CDR2 FYNNEI. Trimming cost V 4 bases and J 6 bases; bases outside gene matches: 4. The CDR3 sequence is 14 residues long. In DNA form, the CDR3 reads TGTGCCAGCAGTGCTAACGGGGGGGCCGGGGAGCTGTTTTTT. Translated, it gives CASSANGGAGELFF.

CDR3 coding DNA: TGCAGCGTTTCAGGGGGCCTCGACGAGCAGTACTTC. As protein: CSVSGGLDEQYF. V usage is TRBV29-1 and J usage is TRBJ2-7, with 8 bases aligning to TRBD1. CDR3 length: 12 amino acids. Germline V gene data show CDR1 as SQVTM and CDR2 as ANQGSEA. The ends lost 5 bases at V and 5 bases at J; junction bases unmatched: 5.

This chain links TRBV5-4 with TRBJ2-7; D is undetermined. Germline CDR1 and CDR2: SGHNT and YYREEE (reference sequence). Trimming stripped 0 bases from V and 0 bases from J, with 7 bases between. The CDR3 is made up of 14 amino acids. CDR3 coding DNA: TGTGCCAGCAGCTTGGGCATCTCCTCCTACGAGCAGTACTTC. Its translation is CASSLGISSYEQYF.

V and J are TRBV11-2 and TRBJ2-7, with a possible D match to TRBD1 (6 bases). V gave up 1 base and J gave up 3 bases, with 7 bases separating them. This CDR3 region has 13 residues. Germline lookup yields CDR1 SGHAT and CDR2 FQNNGV. The CDR3, as DNA: TGTGCCAGCAGCTTAGTAGGGGGCTACGAGCAGTACTTC. It translates to CASSLVGGYEQYF.